A single sample is the source of the 27 T cell receptor beta chains below, sequenced in a study of T-cell reconstitution after alpha-beta-depleted transplantation in children. The TCRbeta library incorporated unique molecular identifiers. MiXCR was run by TCRdb on the PCR reads, yielding one entry per CDR3 protein. This table has under 450,000 distinct CDR3 sequences, roughly 13% appearing once. The material was PBMCs, obtained from the stem cell graft. All receptors derive from a human donor who donated a stem cell graft to a child with Fanconi anemia.

J is TRBJ1-4 and V is TRBV5-1; 10 bases fit TRBD1. There are 19 residues in the CDR3. Trimming cost V 4 bases and J 6 bases; bases outside gene matches: 18. Per the germline V gene, CDR1 is SGHRS and CDR2 is YFSETQ. CDR3 region: CASSRLTGGATFGDEKLFF. The CDR3 bases are TGCGCCAGCAGCCGCCTGACAGGGGGCGCGACGTTTGGAGATGAAAAACTGTTTTTT. The full variable domain, with the rest looked up from reference TRBV5-1 and TRBJ1-4, is KAGVTQTPRYLIKTRGQQVTLSCSPISGHRSVSWYQQTPGQGLQFLFEYFSETQRNKGNFPGRFSGRQFSNSRSEMNVSTLELGDSALYLCASSRLTGGATFGDEKLFFGSGTQLSVL.

The chain joins TRBV12-3 or TRBV12-4 to TRBJ1-1; unclear D gene. Trimming removed 1 base from V and 5 bases from J, with 14 bases in between. The CDR3 runs to 15 residues. DNA for the CDR3: TGTGCCAGCAGTTTAGACCCCTTTGGTCGGACTGAAGCTTTCTTT. Translation gives CASSLDPFGRTEAFF.

The rearrangement links TRBV19 to TRBJ1-5; 9 nucleotides line up with TRBD1. The CDR3 extends over 13 amino acids. The germline V gene has CDR1 LNHDA and CDR2 SQIVND (reference sequence). With V trimmed by 8 bases and J by 6 bases, 5 bases remained unmatched. CDR3: CASQTGGTQPQHF. CDR3 sequence (DNA): TGTGCCAGTCAGACAGGGGGGACTCAGCCCCAGCATTTT.

This clonotype was picked up many times. The chain couples TRBV5-1 to TRBJ1-1, with D maybe TRBD1 (6 bases). CDR1 is SGHRS, CDR2 YFSETQ, per germline. This CDR3 contains 15 residues. V lost 2 bases and J lost 4, with 15 bases in between. CDR3 sequence reads: CASSLGGRRGTEAFF. The CDR3 DNA reads TGCGCCAGCAGCTTAGGGGGGAGAAGAGGCACTGAAGCTTTCTTT.

The chain has TRBV9 and TRBJ2-5; 7 positions agree with TRBD2. CDR1 is SGDLS, CDR2 YYNGEE, per germline. With V trimmed by 0 bases and J by 4 bases, 9 bases remained unmatched. CDR3 length: 16 residues. The CDR3 DNA sequence: TGTGCCAGCAGCGTAGCTATGGGGGGGGGAATAGAGACCCAGTACTTC. Its translation: CASSVAMGGGIETQYF. The variable domain in full, completed from reference TRBV9 and TRBJ2-5, reads DSGVTQTPKHLITATGQRVTLRCSPRSGDLSVYWYQQSLDQGLQFLIQYYNGEERAKGNILERFSAQQFPDLHSELNLSSLELGDSALYFCASSVAMGGGIETQYFGPGTRLLVL.

This clonotype was observed at least ten times. The chain joins TRBV10-1 to TRBJ1-5; no clear D. The V and J ends lost 2 bases and 3 bases respectively, with 5 bases between them. Germline V gene lookup returns CDR1 WNHNN and CDR2 SYGVQD (reference sequence). The CDR3 consists of 13 residues. CDR3 DNA sequence: TGCGCCAGCAGTGAGGGTCCCAATCAGCCCCAGCATTTT. Translated: CASSEGPNQPQHF.

This clonotype has just a few counts. The chain carries TRBV12-3 or TRBV12-4 and TRBJ1-1, with no clear D. The V gene lost 3 bases and the J gene lost 3 bases, with 8 bases spanning the gap. This CDR3 region has 13 residues. The CDR3 DNA sequence: TGTGCCAGCAGTTTTAAGGAGGACACTGAAGCTTTCTTT. This codes for CASSFKEDTEAFF.

This clonotype showed up just a few times. The chain links TRBV20-1 to TRBJ2-3; possible D gene TRBD1, 5 bases. The germline V and J ends were trimmed by 6 bases and 4 bases, with 17 bases remaining between them. Germline V gene data show CDR1 as DFQATT and CDR2 as SNEGSKA (reference sequence). The length of the CDR3 is 14 residues. CDR3 sequence: CSALQAISSDTQYF. As DNA, the CDR3 is TGCAGTGCGCTACAGGCTATAAGCTCAGATACGCAGTATTTT.

This clonotype came up a few times. The V gene is TRBV29-1, the J gene TRBJ2-1; the match to TRBD2 covers 14 bases. The V and J ends lost 7 bases and 1 base, in that order; junction bases with no gene match: 3. The CDR3 loop spans 15 amino acids. The germline CDR1 and CDR2 sequences are SQVTM and ANQGSEA. CDR3 amino acids: CSGRLAGGSYNEQFF. CDR3 bases: TGCAGCGGCCGACTAGCGGGGGGGTCCTACAATGAGCAGTTCTTC.

This sequence joins TRBV10-3 and TRBJ2-1; 9 nucleotides agree with TRBD2. The CDR3 is 16 residues long. The V gene's germline CDR1 is ENHRY and CDR2 SYGVKD. The V gene end was trimmed by 3 bases and the J gene end by 7 bases; junction bases not matched to a gene: 10. The CDR3 region is CAISDPSTSGPNEQFF. In nucleotides, the CDR3 is TGTGCCATCAGTGACCCTTCGACTAGCGGACCGAATGAGCAGTTCTTC.

V and J are TRBV18 and TRBJ2-7, with TRBD1 as a possible D gene (5 bases). The CDR3 runs 14 residues. The V and J ends lost 0 bases and 5 bases respectively, with 11 bases between them. Germline-derived CDR1 and CDR2 are KGHSH and LQKENI. The CDR3 sequence: CASSPPAGRHEQYV. In DNA, the CDR3 is TGTGCCAGCTCACCACCGGCAGGGCGCCACGAGCAGTACGTC.

Details on this clonotype: One junction end disagrees with the germline gene, perhaps due to a read error. The chain carries TRBV7-2 and TRBJ2-7; 7 nucleotides agree with TRBD2. Germline V gene lookup returns CDR1 SGHTA and CDR2 FQGNSA. The CDR3 contains 15 residues. CDR3 nucleotide sequence: TGTGCCAGCACCTTAGCCGGGACTACAACTTACGAGCAGTACTTC. It is translated as CASTLAGTTTYEQYF.

This clonotype has just a few counts. V gene TRBV11-2 combines with J gene TRBJ1-1; no clear D gene. The CDR3 covers 15 residues. Trimming removed 3 bases from V and 4 bases from J, with 15 bases in between. The germline CDR1 and CDR2 sequences are SGHAT and FQNNGV. CDR3 region: CASSFGRGWSTEAFF. CDR3 in DNA: TGTGCCAGCAGCTTCGGACGGGGTTGGAGCACTGAAGCTTTCTTT.

This chain joins TRBV6-2 or TRBV6-3 and TRBJ1-6, with D uncertain. There are 13 residues in the CDR3. Per germline, CDR1 MNHEY and CDR2 SVGEGT. V was cut by 6 bases and J by 8 bases, with 11 bases left in between. CDR3 amino acids: CASRQSLDSPLHF. The CDR3 DNA follows: TGTGCCAGCAGACAAAGTTTGGATTCACCCCTCCACTTT.

This clonotype was counted at least ten times. The V call is TRBV29-1, the J call TRBJ2-1; 7 positions agree with TRBD2. CDR1 is SQVTM, CDR2 ANQGSEA, per germline. The trim removed 6 bases at V and 1 base at J, leaving 6 bases unmatched. The CDR3 consists of 14 residues. The CDR3 DNA follows: TGCAGCGTCTGGACTAGTGTTTCCTACAATGAGCAGTTCTTC. This translates into CSVWTSVSYNEQFF.

This clonotype appeared a few times. The rearrangement joins TRBV28 to TRBJ1-5; no definite D call. Trimming stripped 6 bases from V and 4 bases from J, with 16 bases between. The CDR3 is made up of 15 amino acids. Looked up from germline, CDR1 is MDHEN and CDR2 is SYDVKM. As DNA, the CDR3 is TGTGCCAGCAGCTTTGCAGGCCAGGCAAATCAGCCCCAGCATTTT. It yields the protein CASSFAGQANQPQHF.

The chain joins TRBV28 to TRBJ2-3; D unresolved. CDR1 is MDHEN and CDR2 is SYDVKM in the germline V gene. V lost 4 bases to trimming and J lost 0 bases, with 8 bases between them. The CDR3 totals 14 residues. Here the CDR3 DNA reads TGTGCCAGCAGTTGGATGAGAAGCACAGATACGCAGTATTTT. It codes for CASSWMRSTDTQYF.

This clonotype has only a few counts. The chain recombines TRBV12-3 or TRBV12-4 with TRBJ1-3; possible D gene TRBD1, 6 bases. The ends were cut back, 3 bases at V and 3 bases at J, with 9 bases in the middle. The CDR3 is 14 residues long. The CDR3 region is CASSLIGGGNTIYF. CDR3 coding DNA: TGTGCCAGCAGTTTGATAGGGGGTGGAAACACCATATATTTT.

This clonotype was recorded many times. V usage is TRBV5-1 and J usage is TRBJ2-1, with 9 bases that match TRBD1. Trimming cost V 2 bases and J 5 bases; bases outside gene matches: 5. Germline V gives CDR1 SGHRS, CDR2 YFSETQ. CDR3 length: 15 amino acids. CDR3 DNA: TGCGCCAGCAGCTTCCCTACAGGGGGCAACAATGAGCAGTTCTTC. This encodes CASSFPTGGNNEQFF.

This clonotype was seen many times. CDR3 amino acids: CSVEDPAGGLQETQYF. CDR3 nucleotide sequence: TGCAGCGTTGAAGACCCAGCGGGGGGTCTACAAGAGACCCAGTACTTC. The chain couples TRBV29-1 to TRBJ2-5; 9 nucleotides align to TRBD2. The junction had 7 bases not matched to a gene; V was cut back by 0 bases and J by 2 bases. This CDR3 is 16 amino acids long. The germline V gene encodes CDR1 SQVTM and CDR2 ANQGSEA. The full variable domain, in which reference TRBV29-1 and TRBJ2-5 provide the parts outside the CDR3, is SAVISQKPSRDICQRGTSLTIQCQVDSQVTMMFWYRQQPGQSLTLIATANQGSEATYESGFVIDKFPISRPNLTFSTLTVSNMSPEDSSIYLCSVEDPAGGLQETQYFGPGTRLLVL.

This clonotype was picked up a small number of times. This chain joins TRBV12-3 or TRBV12-4 and TRBJ1-4; the D is unclear. The CDR3 has 11 amino acids. The V and J ends lost 6 bases and 13 bases respectively, with 12 bases between them. CDR3 protein: CASSYTEVLFF. DNA for the CDR3: TGTGCCAGCAGCTACACGGAAGTACTGTTTTTT.

This chain connects TRBV11-1 to TRBJ2-2, with D tentatively TRBD1 or TRBD2 (5 bases each). The CDR3 loop spans 14 amino acids. CDR1 SGHAT and CDR2 FQDESV come from the germline V gene (reference sequence). V gave up 5 bases and J gave up 5 bases, with 12 bases separating them. In DNA form, the CDR3 reads TGTGCCAGCAGCCAATACGGGGCTACCGGGGAGCTGTTTTTT. Translated, it gives CASSQYGATGELFF.

The V call is TRBV19, the J call TRBJ2-1, with TRBD2 matching over 11 bases. The trim removed 4 bases at V and 6 bases at J, leaving 5 bases unmatched. CDR3 length: 15 amino acids. Germline CDR1 reads LNHDA; CDR2 reads SQIVND (reference sequence). CDR3 amino acids: CASSTTSGSFNEQFF. The DNA for the CDR3 is TGTGCCAGTAGTACAACTAGCGGGAGCTTCAATGAGCAGTTCTTC.

In its sample, this clonotype was seen once. The J gene is TRBJ2-7, the V gene TRBV27; 7 positions agree with TRBD2. Germline V CDR1 and CDR2: MNHEY, SMNVEV (reference sequence). J lost 5 bases, V lost 4 bases, and 8 bases had no gene match. CDR3 length: 14 amino acids. CDR3 bases: TGTGCCAGCAGTTCAAGGGGAGGGCCCCACGAGCAGTACTTC. It codes for CASSSRGGPHEQYF.

The chain uses TRBV7-2 and TRBJ2-4; 7 bases match TRBD1. V shed 5 bases, J shed 2 bases, and the junction held 6 bases outside the gene matches. This CDR3 is 15 amino acids long. Per the germline V gene, CDR1 is SGHTA and CDR2 is FQGNSA. The CDR3 coding sequence is TGTGCCAGCAGCAAACGACAGGGTACCAAAAACATTCAGTACTTC. Its protein product is CASSKRQGTKNIQYF.

The V gene is TRBV2, the J gene TRBJ1-1; D is undetermined. CDR3 length: 17 amino acids. CDR1 SNHLY and CDR2 FYNNEI come from the germline V gene. Trimming shortened V by 2 bases and J by 0 bases, and 16 bases separated the two germline ends. The CDR3 here is CASSERQLELMNTEAFF. The CDR3 DNA follows: TGTGCCAGCAGTGAAAGGCAGCTAGAACTTATGAACACTGAAGCTTTCTTT.

This clonotype was counted only a few times. The rearrangement links TRBV10-2 to TRBJ1-1, with D perhaps TRBD1 (5 bases). Trimming took 8 bases from V and 4 from J, leaving 11 bases between them. Germline values: CDR1 WSHSY, CDR2 SAAADI. The CDR3 has 12 amino acids. The CDR3 coding sequence is TGCGCCAGCTGGGGGGGGGGCACTGAAGCTTTCTTT. Protein: CASWGGGTEAFF.